This T cell receptor (beta chain) was observed in a study of blood T cell repertoires in COVID-19. Study-level information: Collection of acute and convalescent COVID-19 samples took place in the United States, Italy and Spain.

This clone was counted between two and nine times. This CDR3 spans 13 amino acids. V was pared by 6 bases and J by 2 bases, with 9 bases between. In germline, CDR1 is MDHEN, CDR2 SYDVKM. Sequencing used immunoSEQ multiplex PCR; TCRdb keeps in-frame clones, though not all of them. This sample has over 30,000 clones; approximately 82% occur once, and the top ten carry about 14%. The source material was peripheral blood. This clonotype originated in an elderly man with active or convalescent COVID-19. This chain links TRBV28 with TRBJ2-3, with D possibly TRBD1 on 5 matching bases. The CDR3 DNA follows: TGTGCCAGCAGCTGGACATCCACAGATACGCAGTATTTT. This codes for CASSWTSTDTQYF. The entire variable domain, with the rest obtained from reference TRBV28 and TRBJ2-3, is as follows: DVKVTQSSRYLVKRTGEKVFLECVQDMDHENMFWYRQDPGLGLRLIYFSYDVKMKEKGDIPEGYSVSREKKERFSLILESASTNQTSMYLCASSWTSTDTQYFGPGTRLTVL.